The 9 T cell receptor beta chains reported below all come from one sample, sequenced in a study of T cell responses to AZD1222 COVID-19 vaccine. Sequencing used immunoSEQ multiplex PCR; TCRdb keeps in-frame clones, though not all of them. This table holds 150,000 to 200,000 clones, about 91% found once. This specimen consisted of peripheral blood, obtained on day 0 of AZD1222 vaccination. These TCRs come from an adult in good health.

The DNA of the CDR3 is TGTGCCAGCAGTGAAGGTAGGCAGCCCCAGCATTTT. Amino acid sequence: CASSEGRQPQHF. The V gene is TRBV6-1, the J gene TRBJ1-5; D not certain. Trimming removed 1 base from V and 7 bases from J, with 5 bases in between. Germline V gives CDR1 MNHNS, CDR2 SASEGT. The CDR3 runs 12 residues.

The J gene is TRBJ2-1, the V gene TRBV4-2; the D call may be TRBD1 or TRBD2 (5 bases each). With 4 bases removed from V and 0 bases from J, the gap between germline ends came to 10 bases. The CDR3 has 15 residues. The V gene's germline CDR1 is LGHNA and CDR2 YNFKEQ. CDR3 bases: TGTGCCAGCAGCCTTCAGGGACCCTCCTACAATGAGCAGTTCTTC. As protein: CASSLQGPSYNEQFF.

This chain connects TRBV2 to TRBJ1-2, with TRBD1 as a possible D gene (6 bases). The CDR3 totals 15 residues. From germline, CDR1 is SNHLY and CDR2 FYNNEI. V dropped 3 bases and J dropped 4 bases, with 15 bases sitting between them. This CDR3 is CASSEVSGGAYGYTF. The CDR3 coding sequence is TGTGCCAGCAGTGAGGTTTCCGGGGGCGCCTATGGCTACACCTTC.

The V and J genes are TRBV20-1 and TRBJ2-7, with 8 bases identical to TRBD2. CDR3 length: 13 amino acids. Trimming took 3 bases from V and 2 from J; bases not matched to a gene: 3. CDR1 and CDR2 (germline): DFQATT, SNEGSKA (reference sequence). CDR3 coding DNA: TGCAGTGCTAGTCAGCGGGGGACCTACGAGCAGTACTTC. The encoded protein is CSASQRGTYEQYF.

The rearrangement links TRBV9 to TRBJ2-5; 9 positions agree with TRBD2. Germline V gene data show CDR1 as SGDLS and CDR2 as YYNGEE. This CDR3 comprises 15 residues. Trimming cost V 3 bases and J 4 bases; bases outside gene matches: 7. The CDR3 DNA follows: TGTGCCAGCAGCGCCTTTTTAGCGGGGGTAGAGACCCAGTACTTC. Translating gives CASSAFLAGVETQYF.

This chain connects TRBV5-4 to TRBJ1-2, with unresolved D. The CDR3 runs 13 residues. V gave up 3 bases and J gave up 2 bases, with 8 bases separating them. Germline loops: CDR1 SGHNT, CDR2 YYREEE (reference sequence). DNA of the CDR3: TGTGCCAGCAGCTCGGACCTAAACTATGGCTACACCTTC. Protein: CASSSDLNYGYTF.

This chain links TRBV18 with TRBJ1-4, with D perhaps matching TRBD1 (5 bases). V was trimmed by 5 bases and J by 1 base, leaving 14 bases between them. The CDR3 spans 16 residues. Germline-derived CDR1 and CDR2 are KGHSH and LQKENI. The CDR3 coding sequence is TGTGCCAGCTCATCACAGGCGCTGGGAACTAATGAAAAACTGTTTTTT. This translates into CASSSQALGTNEKLFF. Supplemented by reference TRBV18 and TRBJ1-4, the full variable domain reads NAGVMQNPRHLVRRRGQEARLRCSPMKGHSHVYWYRQLPEEGLKFMVYLQKENIIDESGMPKERFSAEFPKEGPSILRIQQVVRGDSAAYFCASSSQALGTNEKLFFGSGTQLSVL.

This clone is a singleton in its sample. This chain joins TRBV28 and TRBJ2-3; D possibly corresponds to TRBD2 (7 bases). This CDR3 is built from 12 residues. CDR1 is MDHEN and CDR2 is SYDVKM in the germline V gene. Trimming shortened V by 8 bases and J by 8 bases, and 14 bases separated the two germline ends. For the CDR3, the DNA is TGTGCCAGCCTTCTAGGGGGGGGTACGCAGTATTTT. This encodes CASLLGGGTQYF. The full variable domain, in which reference TRBV28 and TRBJ2-3 provide the parts outside the CDR3, is DVKVTQSSRYLVKRTGEKVFLECVQDMDHENMFWYRQDPGLGLRLIYFSYDVKMKEKGDIPEGYSVSREKKERFSLILESASTNQTSMYLCASLLGGGTQYFGPGTRLTVL.

The chain joins TRBV6-1 to TRBJ2-7, with a weak D call TRBD1 (6 bases). Trimming removed 3 bases at V and 2 bases at J, with 11 bases between. The CDR3 extends over 14 amino acids. Germline-derived CDR1 and CDR2 are MNHNS and SASEGT. The CDR3 region has the DNA TGTGCCAGCAGTGATTGGACAGCGGCCTACGAGCAGTACTTC. Amino acid sequence: CASSDWTAAYEQYF.